This T cell receptor beta chain was sequenced for a study of blood T cell repertoires in COVID-19. This CDR3 spans 15 amino acids. Germline V lookup: CDR1 LNHDA, CDR2 SQIVND (reference sequence). The data were produced by immunoSEQ multiplex PCR, yet TCRdb's version contains in-frame clones alone and is incomplete. This sample carries some 270,000 clones, 80% to 90% of them seen once, and the ten largest clones take 11%. In the case of this clone: Compared with germline, one end of the junction differs, possibly owing to a read error.

This receptor was obtained from a woman in her 70s with acute or convalescent COVID-19. This chain links TRBV19 with TRBJ2-5; D is perhaps TRBD2 (5 bases). Source material: peripheral blood. CDR3 DNA: TGTGCCAGTAGTATAGGAGCGGCCACCCAACAGACCCAGTACTTC. It specifies CASSIGAATQQTQYF.